The clone carrying this T cell receptor beta chain was found many times. What it binds is not known. These data are taken from a study of blood T cells in healthy people across ages. Study-level findings and limits: Without sorted subsets, naive and antigen-experienced compartments could not be conclusively compared. Both naive CD4+ cell counts and diversity were greater in long-lived donors than in aged donors.

A second PCR, run for roughly 7 to 11 cycles, used a sample-barcoded 5' primer plus a J-beta primer mix. No fewer than 3 million CDR3-containing paired-end reads came from each sample. MiXCR, applied by TCRdb to the 5' RACE reads, yields one record per CDR3 protein. The table shows just under 550,000 distinct CDR3 sequences, with around 24% occurring only once. CDR3 size: 14 residues. Trimming cost V 0 bases and J 3 bases, with 8 bases left between them. Germline assignment: CDR1 SGHTA and CDR2 FQGTGA. The same data also contributed to another study, on T cells of mothers and their children. That report notes: Slightly higher but non-significant overlap marked related mother-child pairs versus unrelated pairs.

The chain links TRBV7-3 to TRBJ2-5; no reliable D call. This receptor was obtained from a boy aged 10-17 years in good health. Sequenced material: blood. The CDR3 is CASSLTPWKETQYF. The CDR3 coding sequence is TGTGCCAGCAGCTTAACGCCGTGGAAAGAGACCCAGTACTTC.